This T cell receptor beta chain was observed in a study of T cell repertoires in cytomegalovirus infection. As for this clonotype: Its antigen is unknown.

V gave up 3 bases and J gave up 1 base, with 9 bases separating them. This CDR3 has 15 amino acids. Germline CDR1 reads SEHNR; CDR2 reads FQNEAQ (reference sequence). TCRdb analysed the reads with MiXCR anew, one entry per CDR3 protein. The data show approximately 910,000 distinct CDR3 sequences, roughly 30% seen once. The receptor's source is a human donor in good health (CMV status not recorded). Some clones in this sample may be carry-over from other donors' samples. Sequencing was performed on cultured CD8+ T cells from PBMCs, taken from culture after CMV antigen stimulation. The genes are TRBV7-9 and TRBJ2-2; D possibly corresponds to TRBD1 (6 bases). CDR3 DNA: TGTGCCAGCAGCTTCGGACAGAGGAACACCGGGGAGCTGTTTTTT. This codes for CASSFGQRNTGELFF.